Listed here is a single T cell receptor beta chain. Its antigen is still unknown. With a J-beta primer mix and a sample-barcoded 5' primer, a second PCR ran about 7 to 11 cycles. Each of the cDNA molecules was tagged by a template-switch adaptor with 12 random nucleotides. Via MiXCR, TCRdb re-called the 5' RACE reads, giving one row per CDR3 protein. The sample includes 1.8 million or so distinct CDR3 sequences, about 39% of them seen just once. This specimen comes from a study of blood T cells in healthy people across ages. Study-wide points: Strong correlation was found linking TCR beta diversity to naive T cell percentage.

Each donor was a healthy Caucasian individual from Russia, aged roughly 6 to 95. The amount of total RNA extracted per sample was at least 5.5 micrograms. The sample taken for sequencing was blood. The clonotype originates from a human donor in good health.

This CDR3 reads CASSLRGSGGAFYNEQFF. CDR3 DNA sequence: TGTGCCAGCAGTCTCAGGGGTAGCGGGGGGGCTTTCTACAATGAGCAGTTCTTC. The V gene is TRBV27, the J gene TRBJ2-1; TRBD2 aligns across 11 bases. The trim removed 5 bases at V and 3 bases at J, leaving 12 bases unmatched. CDR3 length equals 18 residues. Germline V gene lookup returns CDR1 MNHEY and CDR2 SMNVEV (reference sequence).